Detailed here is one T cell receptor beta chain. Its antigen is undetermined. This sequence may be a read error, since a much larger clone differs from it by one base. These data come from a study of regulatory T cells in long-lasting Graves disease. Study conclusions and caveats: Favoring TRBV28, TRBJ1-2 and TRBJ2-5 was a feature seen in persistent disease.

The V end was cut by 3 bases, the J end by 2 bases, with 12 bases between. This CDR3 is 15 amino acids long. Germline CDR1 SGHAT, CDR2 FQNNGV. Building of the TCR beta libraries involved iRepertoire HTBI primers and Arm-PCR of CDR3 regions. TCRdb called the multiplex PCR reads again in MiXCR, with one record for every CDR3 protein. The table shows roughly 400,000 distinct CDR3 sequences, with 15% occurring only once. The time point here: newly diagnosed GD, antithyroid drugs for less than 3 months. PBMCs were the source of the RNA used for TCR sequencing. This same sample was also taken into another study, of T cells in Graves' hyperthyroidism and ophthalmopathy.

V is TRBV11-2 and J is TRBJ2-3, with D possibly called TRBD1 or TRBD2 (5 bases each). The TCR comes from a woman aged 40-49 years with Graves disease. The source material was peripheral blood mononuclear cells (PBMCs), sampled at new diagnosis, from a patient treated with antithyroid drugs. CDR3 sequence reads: CASSFGGSTTDTQYF. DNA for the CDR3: TGTGCCAGCAGCTTTGGGGGTTCTACCACAGATACGCAGTATTTT.